This entry lists 31 T cell receptor beta chains sequenced from one sample in a study of blood T cell repertoires in COVID-19. Measured with immunoSEQ multiplex PCR; TCRdb has only the in-frame clones, and not every one. The sample lists roughly 60,000 clones, approximately 80% occurring once. Input material: peripheral blood. Receptor source: a young man with COVID-19, enrolled during active disease.

V is TRBV28 and J is TRBJ1-5; D is unclear. This CDR3 contains 14 residues. Trimming pared 3 bases from V and 7 bases from J, leaving 13 bases between. Germline CDR1 and CDR2: MDHEN and SYDVKM. CDR3 nucleotide sequence: TGTGCCAGCAGTTTGCGTGTCCTCGGGCAGCCCCAGCATTTT. Its translation is CASSLRVLGQPQHF.

The V gene is TRBV10-3, the J gene TRBJ2-7; the match to TRBD2 covers 8 bases. The CDR3 runs 16 residues. Germline assignment: CDR1 ENHRY and CDR2 SYGVKD. Trimming took 4 bases from V and 0 from J; bases not matched to a gene: 8. The CDR3 DNA reads as TGTGCCATCAGTGGACGGGGGGGATCCACCTCCTACGAGCAGTACTTC. Residues: CAISGRGGSTSYEQYF.

The J gene is TRBJ1-2, the V gene TRBV4-3; 7 bases agree with TRBD1. Germline CDR1 and CDR2: LGHNA and YSLEER. The CDR3 runs 15 residues. V lost 4 bases, J lost 3 bases, and 8 bases stayed unmatched. CDR3 residues: CASSRDRVLDYGYTF. The CDR3 nucleotides read TGCGCCAGCAGCCGTGACAGGGTTTTAGACTATGGCTACACCTTC.

The chain couples TRBV9 to TRBJ2-5, with no clear D. Germline V gives CDR1 SGDLS, CDR2 YYNGEE. The CDR3 spans 13 residues. With 3 bases removed from V and 3 bases from J, the gap between germline ends came to 9 bases. The CDR3 DNA reads TGTGCCAGCAGCGCTAGACTGGAAGAGACCCAGTACTTC. Translating gives CASSARLEETQYF.

The gene calls are TRBV18 and TRBJ1-4, with D maybe TRBD1 (6 bases). Germline V gene sequence: CDR1 KGHSH, CDR2 LQKENI. V was pared by 0 bases and J by 8 bases, with 10 bases between. The CDR3 extends over 14 amino acids. The CDR3 loop is CASSPPGAREKLFF. In DNA, the CDR3 is TGTGCCAGCTCACCACCGGGGGCCAGGGAAAAACTGTTTTTT.

The J gene is TRBJ1-2, the V gene TRBV28, with 10 bases matching TRBD1. The CDR3 contains 16 residues. The germline V gene encodes CDR1 MDHEN and CDR2 SYDVKM. V was clipped by 2 bases and J by 2 bases; unmatched bases: 5. CDR3 nucleotides: TGTGCCAGCAGTTTAGGGGGACAGGGGATAAACTATGGCTACACCTTC. Its translation is CASSLGGQGINYGYTF.

The chain employs TRBV28 and TRBJ1-2, with D possibly being TRBD1 (5 bases). The CDR3 spans 13 residues. Germline CDR1 MDHEN, CDR2 SYDVKM. CDR3 protein: CVATTVRGGGYTF. CDR3 DNA sequence: TGTGTCGCCACGACGGTTCGGGGGGGTGGCTACACCTTC.

The chain couples TRBV6-2 or TRBV6-3 to TRBJ2-7; tentative D call: TRBD1 (5 bases). This CDR3 contains 14 residues. Trimming left V 2 bases short and J 6 bases short, with 14 bases between. CDR1 is MNHEY, CDR2 SVGEGT, per germline. CDR3 residues: CASSYTRQGTEQYF. Here the CDR3 DNA reads TGTGCCAGCAGTTACACCCGGCAGGGCACCGAGCAGTACTTC.

The V and J genes are TRBV28 and TRBJ2-7; the match to TRBD2 covers 7 bases. CDR1 and CDR2 from the germline V gene are MDHEN and SYDVKM. V lost 8 bases and J lost 4; bases outside the gene matches: 11. CDR3 length: 14 residues. CDR3 bases: TGTGCCAGCTCAATGGGCGGGAGAACATACGAGCAGTACTTC. Translated, it gives CASSMGGRTYEQYF.

This chain connects TRBV7-9 to TRBJ1-2, with a possible D match to TRBD1 (5 bases). The CDR3 contains 15 residues. Trimming stripped 5 bases from V and 4 bases from J, with 17 bases between. Germline V gene lookup returns CDR1 SEHNR and CDR2 FQNEAQ (reference sequence). CDR3 region: CASSAKGQFVYGYTF. The CDR3 DNA follows: TGTGCCAGCAGCGCAAAAGGACAATTCGTCTATGGCTACACCTTC.

V and J are TRBV6-1 and TRBJ1-2; 9 nucleotides line up with TRBD1. Germline loops: CDR1 MNHNS, CDR2 SASEGT. CDR3 length equals 13 residues. The ends lost 3 bases at V and 8 bases at J; junction bases unmatched: 4. The CDR3 here is CASSEMGTGGYTF. Here the CDR3 DNA reads TGTGCCAGCAGTGAGATGGGGACAGGGGGCTACACCTTC.

The rearrangement uses TRBV7-9 and TRBJ1-1, with 12 bases matching TRBD1. The CDR3 is made up of 16 amino acids. Germline V gene sequence: CDR1 SEHNR, CDR2 FQNEAQ (reference sequence). Germline trimming cut 5 bases from V and 2 bases from J; bases unmatched to any gene: 6. CDR3 coding DNA: TGTGCCAGCAGCCCAGGGACAGGGGGCATCAACACTGAAGCTTTCTTT. This encodes CASSPGTGGINTEAFF.

The V and J genes are TRBV27 and TRBJ2-4, with unresolved D. Germline lookup yields CDR1 MNHEY and CDR2 SMNVEV (reference sequence). The ends were cut back, 3 bases at V and 8 bases at J, with 17 bases in the middle. This CDR3 region has 15 residues. The CDR3 sequence: CASSFTDPLQDIQYF. In nucleotides, the CDR3 is TGTGCCAGCAGTTTTACCGACCCCCTCCAGGACATTCAGTACTTC.

The J gene is TRBJ1-4, the V gene TRBV28; D may be TRBD1 (6 bases). CDR3 length: 13 amino acids. V was pared by 11 bases and J by 10 bases, with 20 bases between. The germline CDR1 and CDR2 sequences are MDHEN and SYDVKM. The CDR3 loop reads CAGAPQGAGKLFF. Here the CDR3 DNA reads TGTGCCGGAGCCCCACAGGGTGCGGGAAAACTGTTTTTT.

The genes are TRBV11-2 and TRBJ2-1, with D possibly matching TRBD2 (7 bases). Germline assignment: CDR1 SGHAT and CDR2 FQNNGV. This CDR3 spans 13 amino acids. Trimming left V 5 bases short and J 5 bases short, with 10 bases between. The chain's CDR3 is CASSQGRDNEQFF. The CDR3, as DNA: TGTGCCAGCAGCCAGGGGAGGGACAATGAGCAGTTCTTC.

Notes on this clone: At the DNA level, this CDR3 is encoded by other sequences in the same sample as well. The chain has TRBV7-9 and TRBJ1-5; the match to TRBD1 covers 9 bases. Germline V gives CDR1 SEHNR, CDR2 FQNEAQ (reference sequence). There are 15 residues in the CDR3. The V segment lost 5 bases and the J segment 2 bases; nucleotides outside the gene matches: 4. CDR3 loop: CASSPTGGGNQPQHF. Here the CDR3 DNA reads TGTGCCAGCAGCCCCACAGGGGGCGGCAATCAGCCCCAGCATTTT.

The rearrangement uses TRBV9 and TRBJ2-1; D might be TRBD2 (6 bases). The V end lost 0 bases, the J end lost 5 bases, and 9 bases lay between the germline ends. The CDR3 sequence is 14 residues long. Germline CDR1 reads SGDLS; CDR2 reads YYNGEE. CDR3 protein: CASSVGTKNNEQFF. The CDR3, as DNA: TGTGCCAGCAGCGTAGGGACTAAGAACAATGAGCAGTTCTTC.

The chain has TRBV3-1 (or the pseudogene TRBV3-2) and TRBJ1-3, with 8 nucleotides matching TRBD1. The CDR3 sequence is 16 residues long. V gave up 5 bases and J gave up 4 bases; unmatched junction bases: 10. Germline CDR1 is LGHDT and CDR2 is YNNKEL (reference sequence). CDR3 bases: TGTGCCAGCAGCAAGTCGGACAGGGTACGGGGAAACACCATATATTTT. Translating gives CASSKSDRVRGNTIYF.

The chain carries TRBV11-2 and TRBJ1-1, with D perhaps matching TRBD1 (5 bases). V was pared by 2 bases and J by 4 bases, with 14 bases between. The length of the CDR3 is 15 residues. Per the germline V gene, CDR1 is SGHAT and CDR2 is FQNNGV. CDR3 DNA: TGTGCCAGCAGCTTACAACCAGGGTGGACCACTGAAGCTTTCTTT. It translates to CASSLQPGWTTEAFF.

This clone was observed a few times. The gene calls are TRBV11-2 and TRBJ2-7, with D tentatively TRBD1 (5 bases). The CDR3 totals 13 residues. CDR1 is SGHAT, CDR2 FQNNGV, per germline. V was cut by 3 bases and J by 3 bases, with 9 bases left in between. The chain's CDR3 is CASSFGHDYEQYF. CDR3 coding DNA: TGTGCCAGCAGCTTTGGACACGACTACGAGCAGTACTTC.

The chain combines TRBV3-1 (or the pseudogene TRBV3-2) with TRBJ1-1; D might be TRBD1 (6 bases). This CDR3 comprises 14 residues. Germline CDR1 and CDR2: LGHDT and YNNKEL (reference sequence). With 4 bases removed from V and 3 bases from J, the gap between germline ends came to 12 bases. CDR3 residues: CASSLRGGYTEAFF. DNA of the CDR3: TGTGCCAGCAGCCTGCGGGGGGGCTACACTGAAGCTTTCTTT.

This chain uses TRBV28 with TRBJ1-1; D uncertain. Trimming removed 3 bases at V and 5 bases at J, with 4 bases between. The germline CDR1 and CDR2 sequences are MDHEN and SYDVKM. The CDR3 has 11 residues. The CDR3 sequence: CASSFNTEAFF. CDR3 bases: TGTGCCAGCAGTTTCAATACTGAAGCTTTCTTT.

In its sample, this clone is medium-sized. The gene calls are TRBV5-4 and TRBJ2-7; maybe TRBD2 (5 bases). Trimming cost V 0 bases and J 5 bases, with 9 bases left between them. CDR3 length: 13 amino acids. CDR1 SGHNT and CDR2 YYREEE come from the germline V gene (reference sequence). CDR3 sequence: CASSLGGSHEQYF. CDR3 nucleotide sequence: TGTGCCAGCAGCTTGGGAGGGAGCCACGAGCAGTACTTC. Full variable domain (missing parts from reference TRBV5-4 and TRBJ2-7): ETGVTQSPTHLIKTRGQQVTLRCSSQSGHNTVSWYQQALGQGPQFIFQYYREEENGRGNFPPRFSGLQFPNYSSELNVNALELDDSALYLCASSLGGSHEQYFGPGTRLTVT.

The rearrangement uses TRBV28 and TRBJ1-5; D may be TRBD1 (6 bases). V shed 5 bases and J shed 3 bases, with 14 bases lying between them. This CDR3 contains 15 residues. The V gene's germline CDR1 is MDHEN and CDR2 SYDVKM. The CDR3 protein is CASSDRSVTNQPQHF. The CDR3 region has the DNA TGTGCCAGCAGTGACAGGTCTGTTACCAATCAGCCCCAGCATTTT.

The chain carries TRBV24-1 and TRBJ2-1; 14 positions agree with TRBD2. This CDR3 region has 19 residues. J was trimmed by 9 bases and V by 4 bases; bases with no gene match: 16. Germline CDR1 reads KGHDR; CDR2 reads SFDVKD. The CDR3 spells CATSETPGTSGSVRGEQFF. In DNA, the CDR3 is TGTGCCACCAGTGAAACTCCCGGGACTAGCGGGAGTGTTCGCGGTGAGCAGTTCTTC.

This sequence joins TRBV18 and TRBJ2-5; the D gene is possibly TRBD1 (5 bases). Between the trimmed V and J ends, which lost 0 bases and 5 bases, there was a span of 16 bases. Germline-derived CDR1 and CDR2 are KGHSH and LQKENI. The CDR3 spans 16 residues. This CDR3 reads CASSPPGSGHGETQYF. For the CDR3, the DNA is TGTGCCAGCTCACCACCGGGTTCAGGGCACGGCGAGACCCAGTACTTC.

The chain is built from TRBV18 and TRBJ2-5; 11 bases map to TRBD2. The junction had 8 bases not matched to a gene; V was cut back by 6 bases and J by 5 bases. Germline V CDR1 and CDR2: KGHSH, LQKENI. The CDR3 covers 15 residues. CDR3 sequence (DNA): TGTGCCAGCTCCCCAATAGCGGGAGGGTCGGAGACCCAGTACTTC. Translating gives CASSPIAGGSETQYF.

The gene calls are TRBV5-1 and TRBJ1-2; no reliable D call. The ends were cut back, 1 base at V and 3 bases at J, with 16 bases in the middle. The CDR3 runs 16 residues. Per the germline V gene, CDR1 is SGHRS and CDR2 is YFSETQ. CDR3 nucleotides: TGCGCCAGCAGCTTGAATGCGGAGGGCCTCGACTATGGCTACACCTTC. It encodes CASSLNAEGLDYGYTF.

The chain links TRBV6-6 to TRBJ2-7, with D maybe TRBD2 (5 bases). The V gene's germline CDR1 is MNHNY and CDR2 SVGAGI (reference sequence). V dropped 5 bases and J dropped 1 base, with 6 bases sitting between them. The CDR3 covers 12 residues. The CDR3 bases are TGTGCCAGCAGTGAGGGTTCCTACGAGCAGTACTTC. Its translation: CASSEGSYEQYF.

This chain connects TRBV5-5 to TRBJ2-1; 7 bases align to TRBD2. The CDR3 length is 15 residues. Germline CDR1 reads SGHKS; CDR2 reads YYEKEE (reference sequence). J was trimmed by 6 bases and V by 4 bases; bases with no gene match: 10. The chain's CDR3 is CASSQSRGDGNEQFF. The CDR3 coding sequence is TGTGCCAGCAGCCAAAGCCGGGGGGACGGCAATGAGCAGTTCTTC.

The rearrangement links TRBV11-2 to TRBJ1-2, with D perhaps TRBD1 (6 bases). The V end lost 5 bases, the J end lost 4 bases, and 14 bases lay between the germline ends. Germline CDR1 is SGHAT and CDR2 is FQNNGV. The CDR3 length is 14 residues. The CDR3 sequence: CASSQGTGGYGYTF. The DNA for the CDR3 is TGTGCCAGCAGCCAGGGGACGGGAGGCTATGGCTACACCTTC.